The rows below give T cell receptor beta chains drawn from one sample of a study of CD8 T cell repertoires and HIV-1 epitope variants. These TCRs' antigens remain unknown. Sequencing was performed with immunoSEQ multiplex PCR; in TCRdb, only in-frame clones are kept and a portion is missing. The sample yields approximately 4,500 clones, approximately 65% seen once. The sequenced sample was cultured CD8+ T cells derived from PBMCs. All receptors derive from a male donor with HIV. Both conserved end residues are part of each CDR3. D genes are given only for firm matches. Rows give clone size only sometimes, using once, few, many, or a class for an expanded clone.

>once|.|TRBJ2-2|TRBV6-1
CASSSDSTGELFF
TGTGCCAGCAGCTCGGACAGCACCGGGGAGCTGTTTTTT
>.|.|TRBJ1-6|TRBV28
CASSLSPDSDSPLHF
TGTGCCAGCAGTTTATCCCCTGACAGCGATTCACCCCTCCACTTT
>few|.|TRBJ1-1|TRBV19
CASSSLGADSLGDTEAFF
TGTGCCAGTAGTTCCCTTGGGGCCGACAGCCTGGGGGACACTGAAGCTTTCTTT
>few|TRBD1|TRBJ2-1|TRBV11-3
CASSSDRDEQFF
TGTGCCAGCAGCTCGGACAGGGATGAGCAGTTCTTC
>.|.|TRBJ1-2|TRBV5-6
CASSPLDTAANYGYTF
TGTGCCAGCAGCCCACTCGACACGGCCGCTAACTATGGCTACACCTTC
>once|TRBD1|TRBJ2-7|TRBV28
CASSLEQGAYNEQYF
TGTGCCAGCAGTTTAGAACAGGGGGCTTACAACGAGCAGTACTTC
>.|TRBD1|TRBJ2-3|TRBV6-9
CASRDSDRGQGDTQYF
TGTGCCAGCAGGGACTCGGACAGGGGGCAGGGAGATACGCAGTATTTT
>few|.|TRBJ1-2|TRBV25-1
CASSEPPGDGYTF
TGTGCCAGCAGTGAACCCCCAGGGGACGGCTACACCTTC
>.|.|TRBJ2-5|TRBV9
CASRGTQETQYF
TGTGCCAGCAGAGGGACACAAGAGACCCAGTACTTC
>.|TRBD1|TRBJ1-6|TRBV5-6
CASTFGQGSSPLHF
TGTGCCAGCACCTTCGGACAGGGATCATCACCCCTCCACTTT
>.|TRBD1|TRBJ1-2|TRBV6-5
CASRPTGEGGGYTF
TGTGCCAGCAGGCCGACAGGGGAAGGGGGAGGCTACACCTTC
>.|.|TRBJ1-2|TRBV6-5
CASSYSKGIANYGYTF
TGTGCCAGCAGTTACTCCAAGGGGATAGCTAACTATGGCTACACCTTC
>.|TRBD2|TRBJ2-5|TRBV6-5
CASSYSVSGGVETQYF
TGTGCCAGCAGTTACTCGGTTAGCGGGGGGGTGGAGACCCAGTACTTC
>.|TRBD1|TRBJ2-2|TRBV7-7
CASSLGQGARTGELFF
TGTGCCAGCAGCCTCGGGCAGGGGGCGAGAACCGGGGAGCTGTTTTTT
>.|.|TRBJ2-1|TRBV4-3
CASSQALAEVSYNEQFF
TGCGCCAGCAGCCAGGCACTAGCAGAAGTCTCCTACAATGAGCAGTTCTTC
>.|.|TRBJ2-2|TRBV11-1
CASSLINTGELFF
TGTGCCAGCAGCTTAATCAACACCGGGGAGCTGTTTTTT
>few|TRBD2|TRBJ2-7|TRBV6-5
CASSYGTSPYEQYF
TGTGCCAGCAGTTACGGGACTAGCCCCTACGAGCAGTACTTC
>once|.|TRBJ1-2|TRBV7-6
CASSYRDGRIANYGYTF
TGTGCCAGCAGCTACCGGGACGGACGCATAGCTAACTATGGCTACACCTTC
>.|.|TRBJ2-7|TRBV10-2
CASAPGSLWDEQYF
TGCGCCAGCGCCCCAGGCAGCCTTTGGGACGAGCAGTACTTC
>few|.|TRBJ1-1|TRBV7-2
CASTPTSGDWRTEAFF
TGTGCCAGCACACCTACGTCGGGGGATTGGCGCACTGAAGCTTTCTTT
>.|.|TRBJ1-5|TRBV18
CASSPDSIGQPQHF
TGTGCCAGCTCACCGGACAGTATAGGCCAGCCCCAGCATTTT
>.|.|TRBJ2-3|TRBV2
CASSDVGATDTQYF
TGTGCCAGCAGTGATGTTGGCGCCACAGATACGCAGTATTTT
>.|TRBD1|TRBJ2-1|TRBV27
CASSLEGTGYNEQFF
TGTGCCAGCAGCTTAGAAGGGACAGGCTACAATGAGCAGTTCTTC
>.|.|TRBJ1-2|TRBV6-6
CASPRESRRLYGYTF
TGTGCCAGCCCAAGGGAGTCGCGACGCCTCTATGGCTACACCTTC
>few|TRBD1|TRBJ1-5|TRBV7-9
CASSLGTGRDSNQPQHF
TGTGCCAGCAGCTTAGGGACAGGGAGGGATAGCAATCAGCCCCAGCATTTT
>.|.|TRBJ2-3|TRBV5-4
CASSLSALTQYF
TGTGCCAGCAGCTTGAGTGCTCTTACGCAGTATTTT
>.|.|TRBJ1-2|TRBV6-5
CASSYSSGGDGYTF
TGTGCCAGCAGTTACTCATCCGGGGGCGATGGCTACACCTTC
>.|.|TRBJ2-7|TRBV11-2
CASSLDPAVNPSYEQYF
TGTGCCAGCAGCTTAGATCCGGCGGTGAACCCCTCCTACGAGCAGTACTTC
>.|TRBD1|TRBJ1-1|TRBV5-5
CASSAQGDTEAFF
TGTGCCAGCAGCGCTCAGGGGGACACTGAAGCTTTCTTT